A single sample gave rise to the 25 T cell receptor beta chains below, sequenced in a study of OX40 agonist ivuxolimab in advanced cancers. The method was immunoSEQ multiplex PCR; TCRdb's version includes in-frame clones alone and lacks a portion of them. This repertoire shows some 65,000 clones, around 87% found once; its top ten account for approximately 2.6%. The sequences come from CD4+ or CD8+ T cells sorted from blood, collected in a trial of the OX40 agonist ivuxolimab. The receptors here all came from an adult with an advanced solid tumor such as melanoma, head and neck, liver or kidney cancer.

V usage is TRBV7-6 and J usage is TRBJ2-2; 8 nucleotides line up with TRBD1. The germline CDR1 and CDR2 sequences are SGHVS and FNYEAQ. CDR3 length: 13 amino acids. Unmatched junction bases numbered 1, after V lost 5 bases and J lost 5 bases. The CDR3 loop is CASSGQGTGELFF. CDR3 nucleotide sequence: TGTGCCAGCAGCGGACAGGGAACCGGGGAGCTGTTTTTT.

This clone was seen once. The chain joins TRBV19 to TRBJ2-5; 12 bases are a match to TRBD1. Germline-derived CDR1 and CDR2 are LNHDA and SQIVND (reference sequence). The V segment lost 5 bases and the J segment 5 bases; nucleotides outside the gene matches: 6. CDR3 length: 15 amino acids. The CDR3 reads CASSPGQGAAETQYF. The CDR3, as DNA: TGTGCCAGTAGTCCGGGACAGGGGGCGGCGGAGACCCAGTACTTC.

The chain recombines TRBV28 with TRBJ1-6; D possibly corresponds to TRBD1 (6 bases). Trimming left V 3 bases short and J 10 bases short, with 16 bases between. The length of the CDR3 is 15 residues. Germline CDR1 MDHEN, CDR2 SYDVKM. The CDR3 loop is CASSFPKTGSSPLHF. The CDR3 DNA reads TGTGCCAGCAGTTTCCCGAAAACAGGGTCGTCACCCCTCCACTTT. Filled out from reference TRBV28 and TRBJ1-6, the complete variable domain reads DVKVTQSSRYLVKRTGEKVFLECVQDMDHENMFWYRQDPGLGLRLIYFSYDVKMKEKGDIPEGYSVSREKKERFSLILESASTNQTSMYLCASSFPKTGSSPLHFGNGTRLTVT.

This clone came up once. This chain links TRBV4-2 with TRBJ2-7, with D perhaps matching TRBD1 or TRBD2 (5 bases each). The CDR3 length is 15 residues. Germline-derived CDR1 and CDR2 are LGHNA and YNFKEQ. Trimming removed 0 bases at V and 4 bases at J, with 13 bases between. CDR3 region: CASSQDERGTYEQYF. CDR3 in DNA: TGTGCCAGCAGCCAAGATGAGAGGGGAACTTACGAGCAGTACTTC.

This sequence joins TRBV5-1 and TRBJ2-1; 7 nucleotides line up with TRBD2. This CDR3 is built from 15 residues. V trimming: 5 bases; J trimming: 4 bases; junction bases outside the gene matches: 9. Germline V gene lookup returns CDR1 SGHRS and CDR2 YFSETQ. CDR3 sequence: CASSFSAGEYNEQFF. CDR3 in DNA: TGCGCCAGCAGTTTCTCGGCGGGAGAATACAATGAGCAGTTCTTC.

This clone was counted a single time. The chain combines TRBV7-2 with TRBJ2-3; 12 bases are shared with TRBD2. This CDR3 spans 18 amino acids. Germline lookup yields CDR1 SGHTA and CDR2 FQGNSA. J was trimmed by 4 bases and V by 3 bases; bases with no gene match: 11. In DNA, the CDR3 is TGTGCCAGCAGCTTGCAGCCACGTAGACTAGCGGGAGCAGATACGCAGTATTTT. Translation gives CASSLQPRRLAGADTQYF.

The V call is TRBV7-9, the J call TRBJ2-7, with 7 nucleotides matching TRBD1. Germline CDR1 is SEHNR and CDR2 is FQNEAQ (reference sequence). The CDR3 runs 14 residues. The V and J ends lost 3 bases and 1 base, in that order; junction bases with no gene match: 3. The CDR3: CASSLTGISYEQYF. CDR3 in DNA: TGTGCCAGCAGCTTGACAGGGATTTCCTACGAGCAGTACTTC.

The chain is built from TRBV30 and TRBJ2-3; D is possibly TRBD1 or TRBD2 (5 bases each). From germline, CDR1 is GTSNPN and CDR2 SVGIG (reference sequence). This CDR3 is 12 amino acids long. Trimming removed 7 bases at V and 4 bases at J, with 12 bases between. The CDR3 coding sequence is TGTGCCTCCCGCAGGGACGCAGATACGCAGTATTTT. Protein sequence: CASRRDADTQYF.

V is TRBV5-1 and J is TRBJ2-2; 8 nucleotides match TRBD2. Germline V gives CDR1 SGHRS, CDR2 YFSETQ. CDR3 length equals 14 residues. Trimming at V came to 2 bases and at J to 6 bases, leaving 3 bases not matched to a gene. The CDR3 here is CASSLEAGAGELFF. CDR3 sequence (DNA): TGCGCCAGCAGCTTAGAAGCGGGAGCCGGGGAGCTGTTTTTT.

The rearrangement links TRBV7-2 to TRBJ2-1, with D maybe TRBD2 (5 bases). Germline-derived CDR1 and CDR2 are SGHTA and FQGNSA. The CDR3 contains 13 residues. The V end lost 6 bases, the J end lost 2 bases, and 8 bases lay between the germline ends. The CDR3 sequence is CASRPGTYNEQFF. Written as DNA, the CDR3 is TGTGCCAGCAGACCCGGGACCTACAATGAGCAGTTCTTC.

The chain is built from TRBV18 and TRBJ2-7, with 10 bases fitting TRBD2. Trimming removed 3 bases from V and 5 bases from J; junction bases left unmatched: 10. This CDR3 region has 16 residues. Looked up from germline, CDR1 is KGHSH and CDR2 is LQKENI. The CDR3 spells CASSPPFKLAGDEQYF. As DNA, the CDR3 is TGTGCCAGCTCACCTCCTTTCAAGCTAGCGGGAGACGAGCAGTACTTC.

The chain carries TRBV19 and TRBJ2-3; D is ambiguous. The ends were cut back, 0 bases at V and 0 bases at J, with 10 bases in the middle. CDR3 length equals 16 residues. Germline V CDR1 and CDR2: LNHDA, SQIVND (reference sequence). The CDR3 spells CASSIDPATSTDTQYF. The CDR3 DNA sequence: TGTGCCAGTAGTATAGATCCCGCGACTAGCACAGATACGCAGTATTTT.

The rearrangement links TRBV6-6 to TRBJ1-1; possibly TRBD1 for D (5 bases). Germline loops: CDR1 MNHNY, CDR2 SVGAGI (reference sequence). The CDR3 sequence is 14 residues long. V lost 2 bases and J lost 11, with 18 bases in between. The CDR3 bases are TGTGCCAGCAGTTACACTGGGGGGACGGGCAACGCTTTCTTT. This translates into CASSYTGGTGNAFF.

In this sample, this clone turned up a few times. Written as DNA, the CDR3 is TGTGCTAGTGGCACAGGTAACACTGAAGCTTTCTTT. It specifies CASGTGNTEAFF. The rearrangement links TRBV12-5 to TRBJ1-1, with D tentatively TRBD1 (5 bases). The CDR3 is 12 amino acids. Germline lookup yields CDR1 LGHNT and CDR2 FRNRAP. V was cut by 6 bases and J by 2 bases, with 7 bases left in between.

The chain employs TRBV10-3 and TRBJ1-2; 9 positions agree with TRBD1. V dropped 6 bases and J dropped 2; count of bases not matched to a gene: 7. Looked up from germline, CDR1 is ENHRY and CDR2 is SYGVKD. The CDR3 contains 15 residues. CDR3 region: CAIRPGQGGNYGYTF. In DNA, the CDR3 is TGTGCCATCAGACCGGGACAGGGTGGGAACTATGGCTACACCTTC.

This chain links TRBV30 with TRBJ1-5; D ambiguous. Trimming stripped 4 bases from V and 4 bases from J, with 14 bases between. CDR3 length equals 14 residues. CDR1 is GTSNPN and CDR2 is SVGIG in the germline V gene (reference sequence). The CDR3 DNA reads as TGTGCCTGGACGACCAGCACTCGGAATCAGCCCCAGCATTTT. Amino acid sequence: CAWTTSTRNQPQHF. Full variable domain (missing parts from reference TRBV30 and TRBJ1-5): SQTIHQWPATLVQPVGSPLSLECTVEGTSNPNLYWYRQAAGRGLQLLFYSVGIGQISSEVPQNLSASRPQDRQFILSSKKLLLSDSGFYLCAWTTSTRNQPQHFGDGTRLSIL.

The CDR3 DNA reads TGCAGCGTTGTAGCGGGGGGGCCCCGGGGGACCCAGTACTTC. Its translation is CSVVAGGPRGTQYF. The V and J genes are TRBV29-1 and TRBJ2-5, with TRBD2 matching over 11 bases. The CDR3 loop spans 14 amino acids. The germline V gene encodes CDR1 SQVTM and CDR2 ANQGSEA. Trimming removed 4 bases from V and 7 bases from J; junction bases left unmatched: 8.

The V gene is TRBV7-9, the J gene TRBJ2-5; no clear D. The CDR3 is 15 residues long. Germline lookup yields CDR1 SEHNR and CDR2 FQNEAQ (reference sequence). V was shortened by 1 base and J by 4 bases, with 13 bases between the two germline ends. The CDR3 region is CASSLVWTTAETQYF. The CDR3 bases are TGTGCCAGCAGCTTAGTCTGGACGACGGCAGAGACCCAGTACTTC.

This clone was detected a few times. The chain recombines TRBV30 with TRBJ1-5; no firm D call. Trimming took off 0 bases at V and 2 bases at J, with 11 bases between the two ends. CDR3 length: 15 residues. The V gene's germline CDR1 is GTSNPN and CDR2 SVGIG (reference sequence). For the CDR3, the DNA is TGTGCCTGGAGTGTACGAGGTAACGGCAATCAGCCCCAGCATTTT. Its translation: CAWSVRGNGNQPQHF.

The chain joins TRBV10-3 to TRBJ1-4; weak D call: TRBD1 (6 bases). Germline CDR1 ENHRY, CDR2 SYGVKD. V dropped 4 bases and J dropped 8 bases, with 14 bases sitting between them. This CDR3 has 14 amino acids. The CDR3, as DNA: TGTGCCATCAGTGCGGAGGGGGTAAGAGAAAAACTGTTTTTT. Amino acid sequence: CAISAEGVREKLFF.

The gene calls are TRBV2 and TRBJ2-3; 7 nucleotides align to TRBD1. This CDR3 is built from 15 residues. Germline CDR1 reads SNHLY; CDR2 reads FYNNEI. J was trimmed by 2 bases and V by 5 bases; bases with no gene match: 7. CDR3 residues: CASSSDRALTDTQYF. CDR3 in DNA: TGTGCCAGCAGTAGCGACAGGGCGCTCACAGATACGCAGTATTTT.

The chain couples TRBV28 to TRBJ2-5; 9 bases match TRBD1. The J call may be incorrect, as the DNA end agrees better with TRBJ2-7. The germline V gene encodes CDR1 MDHEN and CDR2 SYDVKM. This CDR3 is built from 15 residues. The CDR3 here is CASRRQGERSYEQYF. CDR3 nucleotide sequence: TGTGCCAGCAGAAGACAGGGGGAAAGGTCCTACGAGCAGTACTTC.

The CDR3 is CASSLAQGQGHYGYTF. Here the CDR3 DNA reads TGTGCCAGCAGCTTAGCGCAGGGGCAGGGGCACTATGGCTACACCTTC. This chain joins TRBV7-2 and TRBJ1-2; tentatively, D is TRBD1 (6 bases). The CDR3 covers 16 residues. Trimming removed 0 bases from V and 3 bases from J, with 14 bases in between. Germline values: CDR1 SGHTA, CDR2 FQGNSA.

V is TRBV12-5 and J is TRBJ2-2; D uncertain. The CDR3 has 11 residues. Germline lookup yields CDR1 LGHNT and CDR2 FRNRAP. Trimming left V 3 bases short and J 10 bases short, with 6 bases between. The CDR3 bases are TGTGCTAGTGGTTTTTCCCAGGAGCTGTTTTTT. Protein sequence: CASGFSQELFF.

V usage is TRBV12-5 and J usage is TRBJ2-1; maybe TRBD2 (6 bases). Germline loops: CDR1 LGHNT, CDR2 FRNRAP. The CDR3 runs 17 residues. The germline V and J ends were trimmed by 0 bases and 6 bases, with 18 bases remaining between them. CDR3: CASGLVLEAGSFNEQFF. The CDR3 DNA sequence: TGTGCTAGTGGTTTGGTACTTGAGGCGGGATCGTTCAATGAGCAGTTCTTC.